This TCR beta chain was recovered during a study of T cells after yellow fever vaccination. CDR1 is MNHNS and CDR2 is SASEGT in the germline V gene. The V segment lost 4 bases and the J segment 4 bases; nucleotides outside the gene matches: 9. The CDR3 is 16 residues long. Each CDR3 protein gets one entry after TCRdb re-called the 5' RACE reads with MiXCR. Of hundreds of thousands of distinct CDR3 sequences in the sample, roughly an eighth were seen once. This sequence joins TRBV6-1 and TRBJ1-2; TRBD1 matches 10 bases. The specimen comprised CD4+ T cells sorted from PBMCs, sampled 15 days after the yellow fever booster vaccination. This clonotype was obtained from a young man who received the YFV17D yellow fever vaccine. The CDR3 DNA reads TGTGCCAGCAGTGTCCGCCCCCGACAGGGGGCCTATGGCTACACCTTC. This encodes CASSVRPRQGAYGYTF.